This TCR beta chain was recorded in a study of post-analysis software for immune sequencing data (dated by TCRdb to between 2015 and 2017). Broadly, across the study: The recorded disease courses included relapsing-remitting, secondary progressive and progressive-relapsing multiple sclerosis, and some patients had no subtype annotation. The patient repertoires were set against under 13 previously published healthy control repertoires from donors whose ages ranged from about 6 to 25 years. A subset of samples was prepared in parallel using single-end sample barcoding, then pooled and co-amplified after Illumina adapter ligation. Overall results and qualifications from the work: When samples were clustered directly using the F measure, samples prepared in the same batch co-clustered strongly, which prompted a batch-effect correction. Normalized Chao1 diversity was significantly lower in multiple sclerosis patients than controls, suggesting substantial peripheral T-cell clonal expansion. The control group was slightly older than the multiple sclerosis patient group. Four to six TRBV segments, including TRBV5-6, TRBV5-1 and TRBV20-1, were significantly more frequent in patients than controls.

Libraries were built with PCR. Sequencing relied on an Illumina HiSeq 2500. To reduce PCR and sequencing biases, unique molecular identifiers were built into the TCR beta cDNA libraries. Roughly 0.5 million cDNA molecules were obtained per 1 to 10 million input T cells, so each molecule approximated one T cell. The same protocol used for the earlier healthy control dataset was applied to prepare and sequence the patient libraries. Within a given batch, samples were prepared together, multiplexed and sequenced on the same HiSeq lane. Processing in the source paper ran as follows. MIGEC was used to process the raw barcoded reads, and molecular identifier groups with only a single read were discarded before consensus assembly and CDR3 extraction. Clonotype tables were post-analysed with VDJtools, normalizing diversity by down-sampling all datasets to the smallest sample size. To correct batch-related cross-sample contamination, repertoire overlap clustering matched CDR3 amino acid sequences but not nucleotide sequences. The public reads were run again by TCRdb, first through fastp at Q25 and then through MiXCR, and only productive beta chains were kept. Here each entry gathers all rows of one CDR3 protein and keeps the most common genes and DNA. These V and J calls originate from TCRdb's pipeline instead of the authors' own analysis. This sample holds about 260,000 distinct CDR3 sequences; just over 35% were observed only once. The ten biggest clones cover under 5% of the sample.

To demonstrate the VDJtools post-analysis software, TCR beta repertoires were profiled from the peripheral blood of about 14 young patients with multiple sclerosis. The multiple sclerosis patients were children and adolescents between roughly 6 and 16 years of age. The CDR3 holds 11 amino acids from the cysteine to the phenylalanine. The CDR3 DNA has 33 bases and is translated from base 1. The germline V gene provides CDR1 SQVTM and CDR2 ANQGSEA. From V the trimming removes 7 bases and from J it removes 5 bases, while the gene matches leave 5 bases of the junction unaccounted for. This clonotype was counted at least ten times. What this receptor recognizes is not known. There are no base qualities to consult, and no much larger clone falls within one base.

The rearranged chain carries TRBV29-1 and TRBJ2-7; 7 of the junction bases match TRBD1. This sequence originates from a girl aged 10 to 17 with multiple sclerosis. The sample taken for sequencing was blood. The DNA is TGCAGCGCCGTGGACAGGCACGAGCAGTACTTC. Translated, it reads CSAVDRHEQYF.